Presented here are 30 T cell receptor beta chains from one specimen sequenced in a study of cytomegalovirus exposure and HLA in healthy donors. The study ran its PCR with 60 Vbeta and 13 Jbeta primers. Sequencing used immunoSEQ multiplex PCR; TCRdb keeps in-frame clones, though not all of them. The sample gives 200,000 or so clones, more than 60% of which show up once; less than 2.5% is in the top ten. Sequencing was carried out using PBMCs. All receptors come from a woman in her twenties or thirties in good health and CMV-seropositive.

The chain is built from TRBV6-5 and TRBJ1-1; 7 bases line up with TRBD1. J gave up 5 bases and V 0 bases, and 6 bases lay outside the gene matches. Looked up from germline, CDR1 is MNHEY and CDR2 is SVGAGI. The CDR3 spans 15 residues. CDR3 DNA: TGTGCCAGCAGTTACTCCATGACAGGGAATACTGAAGCTTTCTTT. It is translated as CASSYSMTGNTEAFF.

V usage is TRBV5-4 and J usage is TRBJ2-7; 7 bases are a match to TRBD1. The CDR3 consists of 13 residues. Germline CDR1 SGHNT, CDR2 YYREEE (reference sequence). The junction had 2 bases not matched to a gene; V was cut back by 1 base and J by 4 bases. The CDR3 coding sequence is TGTGCCAGCAGCTTGAGACAGGGTTACGAGCAGTACTTC. This encodes CASSLRQGYEQYF. Using reference TRBV5-4 and TRBJ2-7 for the parts outside the CDR3, the full variable domain is ETGVTQSPTHLIKTRGQQVTLRCSSQSGHNTVSWYQQALGQGPQFIFQYYREEENGRGNFPPRFSGLQFPNYSSELNVNALELDDSALYLCASSLRQGYEQYFGPGTRLTVT.

The chain is built from TRBV28 and TRBJ2-7; maybe TRBD1 (6 bases). The CDR3 spans 14 residues. The germline CDR1 and CDR2 sequences are MDHEN and SYDVKM. V dropped 5 bases and J dropped 4 bases, with 15 bases sitting between them. CDR3 loop: CASSPLGQIYEQYF. For the CDR3, the DNA is TGTGCCAGCAGTCCTTTGGGACAAATATACGAGCAGTACTTC.

CDR3 protein: CASSIEGNEQFF. For the CDR3, the DNA is TGCGCCAGCAGCATTGAGGGCAATGAGCAGTTCTTC. The rearrangement uses TRBV5-1 and TRBJ2-1, with D perhaps matching TRBD2 (5 bases). This CDR3 is built from 12 residues. The V end lost 4 bases, the J end lost 6 bases, and 8 bases lay between the germline ends. Germline CDR1 SGHRS, CDR2 YFSETQ.

J is TRBJ2-2 and V is TRBV5-1; 7 bases fit TRBD2. The CDR3 has 16 residues. CDR1 is SGHRS and CDR2 is YFSETQ in the germline V gene. V lost 4 bases and J lost 4; bases outside the gene matches: 10. CDR3 residues: CASSSGIGRSTGELFF. The CDR3 DNA follows: TGCGCCAGCAGCAGCGGGATCGGGAGAAGCACCGGGGAGCTGTTTTTT.

The gene calls are TRBV6-4 and TRBJ2-1; D is undetermined. Per germline, CDR1 MRHNA and CDR2 SNTAGT. The V and J ends lost 2 bases and 0 bases respectively, with 11 bases between them. This CDR3 contains 16 residues. The CDR3 here is CASSDQSFVSYNEQFF. DNA of the CDR3: TGTGCCAGCAGTGACCAAAGCTTCGTCTCCTACAATGAGCAGTTCTTC.

The chain couples TRBV2 to TRBJ1-3; D is undetermined. The germline CDR1 and CDR2 sequences are SNHLY and FYNNEI. Between the trimmed V and J ends, which lost 4 bases and 0 bases, there was a span of 4 bases. This CDR3 comprises 13 residues. The CDR3 DNA follows: TGTGCCAGCAGTGCCAGCTCTGGAAACACCATATATTTT. It encodes CASSASSGNTIYF.

The V call is TRBV5-1, the J call TRBJ2-2; 13 bases align to TRBD2. The CDR3 contains 16 residues. The J segment lost 4 bases and the V segment lost 4 bases, leaving 4 bases of the junction unmatched. Germline V CDR1 and CDR2: SGHRS, YFSETQ. The CDR3 reads CASSPGTSGITGELFF. The CDR3 DNA is TGCGCCAGCAGCCCTGGGACTAGCGGGATCACCGGGGAGCTGTTTTTT.

The chain has TRBV7-9 and TRBJ2-7, with 9 bases identical to TRBD1. The CDR3 covers 13 residues. J lost 3 bases, V lost 7 bases, and 4 bases had no gene match. Germline V lookup: CDR1 SEHNR, CDR2 FQNEAQ (reference sequence). The CDR3 spells CASIGDRVYEQYF. Written as DNA, the CDR3 is TGTGCCAGCATAGGGGACAGGGTCTACGAGCAGTACTTC.

The chain carries TRBV28 and TRBJ2-1; D gene ambiguous. Trimming removed 6 bases at V and 6 bases at J, with 9 bases between. Germline V CDR1 and CDR2: MDHEN, SYDVKM. The CDR3 has 12 residues. The CDR3 nucleotides are TGTGCCAGCAGCCCTCTCCCCAATGAGCAGTTCTTC. Amino acids: CASSPLPNEQFF.

The genes are TRBV30 and TRBJ2-7; 7 nucleotides line up with TRBD1. This CDR3 is built from 15 residues. The junction had 7 bases not matched to a gene; V was cut back by 2 bases and J by 0 bases. Germline assignment: CDR1 GTSNPN and CDR2 SVGIG (reference sequence). The CDR3 DNA follows: TGTGCCTGGAGTCTCAACAGGGGACCCTCCTACGAGCAGTACTTC. It translates to CAWSLNRGPSYEQYF.

The sample holds a few counts of this clone. CDR3 sequence reads: CASSFSGEADTQYF. The DNA of the CDR3 is TGCGCCAGCAGCTTTAGCGGGGAGGCGGATACGCAGTATTTT. The J gene is TRBJ2-3, the V gene TRBV5-1; TRBD2 aligns across 8 bases. Germline loops: CDR1 SGHRS, CDR2 YFSETQ. With V trimmed by 2 bases and J by 6 bases, 5 bases remained unmatched. The length of the CDR3 is 14 residues.

Comment on this clone: An end of the junction differs from the germline gene, which may be a read error. V usage is TRBV7-7 and J usage is TRBJ2-5, with 7 bases that match TRBD1. CDR3 length equals 14 residues. Germline loops: CDR1 SSHAT, CDR2 FNYEAQ (reference sequence). This CDR3 is CASSLGGQTETQYF. CDR3 sequence (DNA): TGTGCTAGCAGCTTAGGGGGACAGACTGAGACCCAGTACTTC.

This chain's CDR3 is CASSISGFFYEQYF. For the CDR3, the DNA is TGTGCCAGTAGTATATCGGGATTTTTCTACGAGCAGTACTTC. The V gene is TRBV19, the J gene TRBJ2-7, with D perhaps matching TRBD2 (5 bases). The CDR3 spans 14 residues. Trimming took 2 bases from V and 3 from J, leaving 11 bases between them. Per the germline V gene, CDR1 is LNHDA and CDR2 is SQIVND (reference sequence). Full variable domain (missing parts from reference TRBV19 and TRBJ2-7): DGGITQSPKYLFRKEGQNVTLSCEQNLNHDAMYWYRQDPGQGLRLIYYSQIVNDFQKGDIAEGYSVSREKKESFPLTVTSAQKNPTAFYLCASSISGFFYEQYFGPGTRLTVT.

The chain has TRBV5-1 and TRBJ2-3, with 16 bases fitting TRBD2. CDR3 size: 17 residues. The J segment lost 3 bases and the V segment lost 1 base, leaving 2 bases of the junction unmatched. The germline V gene has CDR1 SGHRS and CDR2 YFSETQ. The CDR3 region is CASSLLGLAGGTDTQYF. DNA for the CDR3: TGCGCCAGCAGCTTGTTGGGACTAGCGGGAGGGACAGATACGCAGTATTTT.

The CDR3 sequence: CASSIGGLSYEQYF. CDR3 nucleotides: TGTGCCAGTAGTATAGGAGGATTGTCCTACGAGCAGTACTTC. The rearrangement joins TRBV19 to TRBJ2-7, with D uncertain. There are 14 residues in the CDR3. Trimming stripped 1 base from V and 1 base from J, with 8 bases between. Germline CDR1 is LNHDA and CDR2 is SQIVND (reference sequence). Full variable domain (rest looked up from reference TRBV19 and TRBJ2-7): DGGITQSPKYLFRKEGQNVTLSCEQNLNHDAMYWYRQDPGQGLRLIYYSQIVNDFQKGDIAEGYSVSREKKESFPLTVTSAQKNPTAFYLCASSIGGLSYEQYFGPGTRLTVT.

This clone was seen a few times. The chain is built from TRBV2 and TRBJ2-1; 16 nucleotides line up with TRBD2. The germline CDR1 and CDR2 sequences are SNHLY and FYNNEI. The J segment lost 2 bases and the V segment lost 8 bases, leaving 6 bases of the junction unmatched. The CDR3 contains 17 residues. CDR3 nucleotides: TGTGCCAGCCTGGGACTAGCGGGGGGGCCGACCTACAATGAGCAGTTCTTC. This encodes CASLGLAGGPTYNEQFF.

The chain carries TRBV7-8 and TRBJ1-2, with 8 positions matching TRBD1. Germline values: CDR1 SGHVS, CDR2 FQNEAQ. The junction had 7 bases not matched to a gene; V was cut back by 4 bases and J by 0 bases. This CDR3 comprises 16 residues. Written as DNA, the CDR3 is TGTGCCAGCAGCTCTTGGACAGGGACTACTAACTATGGCTACACCTTC. Encoded protein: CASSSWTGTTNYGYTF.

This sequence joins TRBV30 and TRBJ1-2; D gene ambiguous. The V end lost 0 bases, the J end lost 4 bases, and 12 bases lay between the germline ends. The CDR3 is 14 residues long. CDR1 and CDR2 (germline): GTSNPN, SVGIG (reference sequence). DNA for the CDR3: TGTGCCTGGAGTGTACGAATGTCGAGCTATGGCTACACCTTC. This gives the protein CAWSVRMSSYGYTF.

This clone was detected once. This sequence joins TRBV28 and TRBJ1-5; D may be TRBD1 (6 bases). The V gene lost 6 bases and the J gene lost 9 bases, with 12 bases spanning the gap. CDR3 length: 12 amino acids. Per the germline V gene, CDR1 is MDHEN and CDR2 is SYDVKM. The CDR3 DNA reads TGTGCCAGCAGACTACAGGGTAGGCCCCAGCATTTT. It specifies CASRLQGRPQHF.

The genes are TRBV5-3 and TRBJ1-2; D is perhaps TRBD1 (5 bases). TRBV5-3 is known as an ORF, though its function is uncertain. Trimming cost V 4 bases and J 0 bases, with 7 bases left between them. This CDR3 region has 13 residues. The CDR3 region has the DNA TGTGCCAGAAGCATACAGGCTAACTATGGCTACACCTTC. This sequence encodes CARSIQANYGYTF.

This clone was found once. The J gene is TRBJ2-7, the V gene TRBV5-1; 13 bases fit TRBD2. This CDR3 contains 16 residues. In germline, CDR1 is SGHRS, CDR2 YFSETQ. Trimming took 0 bases from V and 7 from J; bases not matched to a gene: 7. The DNA for the CDR3 is TGCGCCAGCAGCTTGGGACTAGCGGGAGGCAGTAGTGAGCAGTACTTC. Its protein product is CASSLGLAGGSSEQYF.

This clone was seen only once. The rearrangement links TRBV7-2 to TRBJ2-7; 14 positions agree with TRBD2. Losses at the gene ends were 1 base for V and 6 bases for J; bases not matched to a gene: 11. The germline gives CDR1 SGHTA, CDR2 FQGNSA. There are 18 residues in the CDR3. CDR3 sequence reads: CASSLVTSGRAVIGEQYF. The CDR3 DNA follows: TGTGCCAGCAGCTTAGTGACTAGCGGGAGGGCCGTAATTGGCGAGCAGTACTTC.

This clone was recorded a few times. The chain combines TRBV30 with TRBJ1-1, with D unresolved. Germline V CDR1 and CDR2: GTSNPN, SVGIG (reference sequence). The CDR3 is made up of 11 amino acids. V was shortened by 3 bases and J by 3 bases, with 5 bases between the two germline ends. CDR3 DNA: TGTGCCTGGAGACAGCACACTGAAGCTTTCTTT. Amino acid sequence: CAWRQHTEAFF.

The V and J genes are TRBV28 and TRBJ1-5; D is unclear. This CDR3 is built from 16 residues. The germline V gene has CDR1 MDHEN and CDR2 SYDVKM. Deletions cut 5 bases from V and 2 bases from J, with 16 bases between. CDR3 loop: CASSPRHSLGNQPQHF. The CDR3 bases are TGTGCCAGCAGTCCGAGACATTCCCTCGGCAATCAGCCCCAGCATTTT.

This clone was seen only a few times. The CDR3 sequence is CASSLYSVWESTQYF. Written as DNA, the CDR3 is TGTGCCAGCAGCTTATATTCTGTATGGGAGTCGACCCAGTACTTC. The V gene is TRBV11-1, the J gene TRBJ2-5; a possible D gene is TRBD2 (5 bases). Trimming removed 2 bases at V and 7 bases at J, with 17 bases between. The CDR3 has 15 residues. Germline lookup yields CDR1 SGHAT and CDR2 FQDESV (reference sequence).

V and J are TRBV11-2 and TRBJ1-3; 7 bases are shared with TRBD1. V lost 6 bases to trimming and J lost 0 bases; unmatched junction nucleotides: 5. Germline loops: CDR1 SGHAT, CDR2 FQNNGV. This CDR3 is built from 15 residues. The CDR3 is CASRRQGLSGNTIYF. The DNA of the CDR3 is TGTGCCAGCAGGCGACAGGGACTCTCTGGAAACACCATATATTTT.

The chain couples TRBV28 to TRBJ2-5, with D perhaps TRBD2 (6 bases). CDR1 is MDHEN and CDR2 is SYDVKM in the germline V gene. The CDR3 extends over 17 amino acids. Trimming removed 1 base at V and 5 bases at J, with 20 bases between. CDR3 DNA: TGTGCCAGCAGTTTATTTGTCGGGGGAGTTATCGGGGAGACCCAGTACTTC. Its protein product is CASSLFVGGVIGETQYF.

The chain is built from TRBV28 and TRBJ1-5, with a possible D match to TRBD1 (5 bases). The CDR3 consists of 18 residues. Germline assignment: CDR1 MDHEN and CDR2 SYDVKM. The V end was cut by 4 bases, the J end by 4 bases, with 23 bases between. The CDR3 sequence: CASSSPSDSTVLNQPQHF. CDR3 nucleotides: TGTGCCAGCAGTTCGCCCTCGGATTCGACAGTCCTAAATCAGCCCCAGCATTTT.

This chain joins TRBV6-6 and TRBJ2-1, with 8 bases aligning to TRBD2. The trim removed 6 bases at V and 9 bases at J, leaving 4 bases unmatched. The CDR3 runs 12 residues. Germline CDR1 MNHNY, CDR2 SVGAGI (reference sequence). As DNA, the CDR3 is TGTGCCAGCAGCCAGCGGGAGATTGAGCAGTTCTTC. Protein: CASSQREIEQFF.